This TCR beta chain was documented in a study of blood T cell repertoires in COVID-19. Germline V gives CDR1 KGHSH, CDR2 LQKENI. The CDR3 loop spans 15 amino acids. Unmatched junction bases numbered 2, after V lost 1 base and J lost 3 bases. Here immunoSEQ multiplex PCR was the method, and the copy in TCRdb shows in-frame clones only, minus some. This sample has about 70,000 clones; approximately 81% occur once, and the top ten carry more than 4.5%. The clonotype originates from a woman aged 80 or over with active or convalescent COVID-19. The sequenced sample was peripheral blood. This sequence joins TRBV18 and TRBJ2-3; the match to TRBD2 covers 9 bases. For the CDR3, the DNA is TGTGCCAGCTCACCACGAGCGGGGGGAACAGATACGCAGTATTTT. Translating it yields CASSPRAGGTDTQYF.